The 4 T cell receptor beta chains presented below share a single source sample, sequenced in a study of blood T cell repertoires in COVID-19. Data came from immunoSEQ multiplex PCR; TCRdb stores just in-frame clones and leaves some out. The table includes approximately 300,000 clones, 90% detected once. The specimen sequenced was peripheral blood. All receptors derive from a woman between 40 and 50 years old with COVID-19, enrolled during active disease.

DNA of the CDR3: TGTGCCAGCAGCTTGTCAGCCAGGACCTACGAGCAGTACTTC. Residues: CASSLSARTYEQYF. The rearrangement uses TRBV7-9 and TRBJ2-7; D call uncertain. Germline V gives CDR1 SEHNR, CDR2 FQNEAQ (reference sequence). Trimming stripped 3 bases from V and 2 bases from J, with 11 bases between. The CDR3 is 14 amino acids.

The CDR3 DNA reads as TGTGCCAGCAGTTTTCGACTGAACTATGGCTACACCTTC. As protein: CASSFRLNYGYTF. This sequence joins TRBV27 and TRBJ1-2, with unresolved D. V shed 3 bases and J shed 2 bases, with 7 bases lying between them. CDR3 length equals 13 residues. Germline CDR1 and CDR2: MNHEY and SMNVEV (reference sequence).

Turning to this clone: The same CDR3 also results from other DNA sequences found in this sample. The chain links TRBV18 to TRBJ1-5; 9 nucleotides align to TRBD1. With 3 bases clipped from V and 5 bases from J, the junction kept 2 bases outside the gene matches. Germline CDR1 and CDR2: KGHSH and LQKENI. The CDR3 totals 14 residues. The CDR3 spells CASSPRTGDQPQHF. The CDR3 nucleotides read TGTGCCAGCTCACCCCGGACAGGGGATCAGCCCCAGCATTTT.

This CDR3 is CASKRGGQGPTGELFF. The CDR3, as DNA: TGCGCCAGCAAACGGGGAGGGCAGGGGCCCACCGGGGAGCTGTTTTTT. V is TRBV5-1 and J is TRBJ2-2; the D gene is possibly TRBD2 (7 bases). The germline gives CDR1 SGHRS, CDR2 YFSETQ. With 6 bases removed from V and 4 bases from J, the gap between germline ends came to 19 bases. The CDR3 runs 16 residues.